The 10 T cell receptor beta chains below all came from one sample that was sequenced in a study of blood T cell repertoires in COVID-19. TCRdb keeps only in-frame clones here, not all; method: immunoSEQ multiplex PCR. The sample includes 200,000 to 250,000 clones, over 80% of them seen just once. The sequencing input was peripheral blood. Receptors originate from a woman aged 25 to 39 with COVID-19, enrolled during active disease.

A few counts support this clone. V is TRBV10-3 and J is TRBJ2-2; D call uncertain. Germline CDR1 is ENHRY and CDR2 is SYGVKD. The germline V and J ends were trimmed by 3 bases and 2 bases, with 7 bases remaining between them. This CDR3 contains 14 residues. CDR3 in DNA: TGTGCCATCAGTGACAGACTCAACACCGGGGAGCTGTTTTTT. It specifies CAISDRLNTGELFF.

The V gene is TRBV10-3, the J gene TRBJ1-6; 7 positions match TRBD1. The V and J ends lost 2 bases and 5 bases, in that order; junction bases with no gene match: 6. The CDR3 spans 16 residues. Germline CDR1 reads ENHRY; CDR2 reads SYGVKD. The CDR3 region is CAISEPSQGDNSPLHF. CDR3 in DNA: TGTGCCATCAGTGAGCCCTCCCAGGGGGATAATTCACCCCTCCACTTT.

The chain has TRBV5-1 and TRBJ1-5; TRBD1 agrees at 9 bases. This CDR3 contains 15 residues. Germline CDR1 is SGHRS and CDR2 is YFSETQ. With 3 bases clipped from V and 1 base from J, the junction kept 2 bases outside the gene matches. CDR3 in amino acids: CASSWGTGSNQPQHF. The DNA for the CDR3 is TGCGCCAGCAGCTGGGGGACAGGGAGCAATCAGCCCCAGCATTTT. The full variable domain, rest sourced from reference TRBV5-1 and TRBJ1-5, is KAGVTQTPRYLIKTRGQQVTLSCSPISGHRSVSWYQQTPGQGLQFLFEYFSETQRNKGNFPGRFSGRQFSNSRSEMNVSTLELGDSALYLCASSWGTGSNQPQHFGDGTRLSIL.

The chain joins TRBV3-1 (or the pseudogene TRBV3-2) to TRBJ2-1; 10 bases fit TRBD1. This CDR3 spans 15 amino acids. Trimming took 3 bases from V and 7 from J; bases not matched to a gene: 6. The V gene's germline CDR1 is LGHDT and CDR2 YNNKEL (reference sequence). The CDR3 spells CASSQAGTGDNEQFF. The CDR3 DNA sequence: TGTGCCAGCAGCCAGGCCGGGACAGGGGATAATGAGCAGTTCTTC.

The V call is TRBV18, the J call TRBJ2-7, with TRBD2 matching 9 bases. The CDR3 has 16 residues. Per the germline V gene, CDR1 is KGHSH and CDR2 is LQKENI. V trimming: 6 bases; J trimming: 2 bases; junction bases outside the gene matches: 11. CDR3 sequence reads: CASSLIPSGATYEQYF. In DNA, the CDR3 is TGTGCCAGCTCCCTGATACCTAGCGGGGCAACCTACGAGCAGTACTTC. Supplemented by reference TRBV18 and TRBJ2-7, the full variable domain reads NAGVMQNPRHLVRRRGQEARLRCSPMKGHSHVYWYRQLPEEGLKFMVYLQKENIIDESGMPKERFSAEFPKEGPSILRIQQVVRGDSAAYFCASSLIPSGATYEQYFGPGTRLTVT.

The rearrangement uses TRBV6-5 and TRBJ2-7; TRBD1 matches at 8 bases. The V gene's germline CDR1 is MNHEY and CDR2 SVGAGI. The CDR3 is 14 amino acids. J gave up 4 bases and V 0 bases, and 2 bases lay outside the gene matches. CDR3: CASSYSTGVYEQYF. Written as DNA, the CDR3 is TGTGCCAGCAGTTACTCGACAGGGGTGTACGAGCAGTACTTC.

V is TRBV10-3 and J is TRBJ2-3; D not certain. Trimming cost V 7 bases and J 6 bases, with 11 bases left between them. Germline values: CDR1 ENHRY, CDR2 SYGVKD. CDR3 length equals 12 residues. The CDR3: CAIKEQNDTQYF. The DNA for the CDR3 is TGTGCCATCAAGGAGCAGAATGATACGCAGTATTTT.

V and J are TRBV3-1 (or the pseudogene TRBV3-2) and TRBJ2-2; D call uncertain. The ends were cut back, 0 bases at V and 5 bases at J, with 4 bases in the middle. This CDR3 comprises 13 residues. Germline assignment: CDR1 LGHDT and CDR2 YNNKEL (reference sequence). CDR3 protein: CASSQDPTGELFF. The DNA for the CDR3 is TGTGCCAGCAGCCAAGACCCTACCGGGGAGCTGTTTTTT.

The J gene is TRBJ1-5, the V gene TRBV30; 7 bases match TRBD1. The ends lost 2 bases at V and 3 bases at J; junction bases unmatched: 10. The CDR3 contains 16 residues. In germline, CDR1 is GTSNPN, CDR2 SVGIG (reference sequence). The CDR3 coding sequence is TGTGCCTGGAGTACTTCGACAGGGTGGGACAATCAGCCCCAGCATTTT. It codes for CAWSTSTGWDNQPQHF. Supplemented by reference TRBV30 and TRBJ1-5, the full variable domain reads SQTIHQWPATLVQPVGSPLSLECTVEGTSNPNLYWYRQAAGRGLQLLFYSVGIGQISSEVPQNLSASRPQDRQFILSSKKLLLSDSGFYLCAWSTSTGWDNQPQHFGDGTRLSIL.

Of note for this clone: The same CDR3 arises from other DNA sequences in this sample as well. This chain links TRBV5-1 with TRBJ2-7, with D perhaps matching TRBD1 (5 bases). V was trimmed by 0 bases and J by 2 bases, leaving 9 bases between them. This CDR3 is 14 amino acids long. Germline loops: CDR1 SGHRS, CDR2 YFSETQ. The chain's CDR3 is CASSLGGGTYEQYF. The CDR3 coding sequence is TGCGCCAGCAGCTTGGGGGGCGGAACCTACGAGCAGTACTTC.